Below are 31 T cell receptor beta chains sequenced from a single sample in a study of cytomegalovirus exposure and HLA in healthy donors. PCR amplification relied on 60 Vbeta primers (plus 13 Jbeta primers). Assay used: immunoSEQ multiplex PCR; TCRdb lists only in-frame clones, some missing. The sample data list about 210,000 clones. Sequenced: PBMCs. These receptors originate from a woman between 25 and 40 years old in good health and CMV-seropositive.

V is TRBV11-2 and J is TRBJ2-7, with TRBD1 as a possible D gene (6 bases). Germline CDR1 is SGHAT and CDR2 is FQNNGV. Trimming took off 1 base at V and 5 bases at J, with 12 bases between the two ends. The CDR3 is 14 residues long. The DNA of the CDR3 is TGTGCCAGCAGCTTAGGAAGGGGGTCAAACGAGCAGTACTTC. Its protein is CASSLGRGSNEQYF.

The gene calls are TRBV19 and TRBJ2-7; TRBD2 matches at 9 bases. V was clipped by 3 bases and J by 2 bases; unmatched bases: 5. This CDR3 is built from 15 residues. Germline V CDR1 and CDR2: LNHDA, SQIVND (reference sequence). The CDR3 nucleotides are TGTGCCAGTAGTATCGTTAGCGGGGGACCCTACGAGCAGTACTTC. Residues: CASSIVSGGPYEQYF.

The chain recombines TRBV7-7 with TRBJ2-6; 7 bases align to TRBD1. Germline values: CDR1 SSHAT, CDR2 FNYEAQ (reference sequence). The junction had 4 bases not matched to a gene; V was cut back by 8 bases and J by 0 bases. This CDR3 has 15 residues. The CDR3 DNA reads TGTGCCAGCGGGGACAGAAACTCTGGGGCCAACGTCCTGACTTTC. Its protein is CASGDRNSGANVLTF.

The V call is TRBV4-1, the J call TRBJ1-1, with D possibly TRBD1 on 5 matching bases. Germline CDR1 MGHRA, CDR2 YSYEKL. Trimming took off 3 bases at V and 8 bases at J, with 7 bases between the two ends. The CDR3 has 11 residues. The CDR3 coding sequence is TGCGCCAGCAGCCAGAAGGGGGAAGCTTTCTTT. Protein sequence: CASSQKGEAFF.

The chain joins TRBV28 to TRBJ2-1, with TRBD1 matching 8 bases. The CDR3 covers 16 residues. V was clipped by 5 bases and J by 9 bases; unmatched bases: 15. The germline V gene has CDR1 MDHEN and CDR2 SYDVKM. The chain's CDR3 is CASSPGSQGASGEQFF. The CDR3 nucleotides are TGTGCCAGCAGTCCTGGCAGCCAGGGGGCGTCAGGTGAGCAGTTCTTC.

With regard to this clone: Because the CDR3 is missing its conserved closing phenylalanine or tryptophan, this is likely a read error. Because the CDR3's place on the DNA is in doubt, the DNA is left out and the CDR3 is given as listed by TCRdb. CDR3 in amino acids: CSARGTGVYV. The V call is TRBV20-1, the J call TRBJ1-1; the tabulated D call, TRBD1, remains unverified against the DNA. Counting both end residues, the CDR3 totals 10 amino acids. Germline CDR1 reads DFQATT; CDR2 reads SNEGSKA (reference sequence).

About this clone itself: Other DNA sequences of this sample code for an identical CDR3. The chain links TRBV27 to TRBJ1-1, with 9 bases aligning to TRBD1. Per germline, CDR1 MNHEY and CDR2 SMNVEV (reference sequence). This CDR3 region has 14 residues. J lost 2 bases, V lost 4 bases, and 2 bases had no gene match. The CDR3 nucleotides read TGTGCCAGCAGTTCGGGACAGGGTAACACTGAAGCTTTCTTT. Amino acid sequence: CASSSGQGNTEAFF.

The gene calls are TRBV10-3 and TRBJ1-2; the D gene is possibly TRBD1 (6 bases). The CDR3 is made up of 16 amino acids. V was shortened by 3 bases and J by 4 bases, with 18 bases between the two germline ends. Germline V gene lookup returns CDR1 ENHRY and CDR2 SYGVKD. The CDR3, as DNA: TGTGCCATCAGTGACTCCGCCGGCAGGGGATCCTATGGCTACACCTTC. Its translation is CAISDSAGRGSYGYTF.

The rearrangement joins TRBV19 to TRBJ2-3; TRBD1 agrees at 8 bases. V lost 5 bases to trimming and J lost 3 bases; unmatched junction nucleotides: 4. The germline gives CDR1 LNHDA, CDR2 SQIVND (reference sequence). This CDR3 is 14 amino acids long. The CDR3 spells CASSFTGGTDTQYF. The CDR3 DNA reads as TGTGCCAGTAGTTTTACAGGGGGAACAGATACGCAGTATTTT.

The V gene is TRBV6-5, the J gene TRBJ2-7; D is possibly TRBD2 (5 bases). V was shortened by 9 bases and J by 1 base, with 19 bases between the two germline ends. CDR3 length: 15 amino acids. CDR1 and CDR2 (germline): MNHEY, SVGAGI. The CDR3 sequence: CASRGIPWGSYEQYF. CDR3 DNA: TGTGCCAGTCGGGGTATCCCGTGGGGTTCCTACGAGCAGTACTTC.

The chain joins TRBV6-5 to TRBJ1-6; D unresolved. The CDR3 is made up of 13 amino acids. Per germline, CDR1 MNHEY and CDR2 SVGAGI. V was trimmed by 4 bases and J by 10 bases, leaving 11 bases between them. CDR3 amino acids: CASSSTSRSPLHF. Written as DNA, the CDR3 is TGTGCCAGCAGTTCTACGAGTAGATCACCCCTCCACTTT.

The gene calls are TRBV11-3 and TRBJ1-1; the D is unclear. The CDR3 consists of 14 residues. V lost 10 bases and J 6 bases, leaving 21 bases between the germline ends. Germline CDR1 is SGHNT and CDR2 is YENEEA. CDR3 coding DNA: TGTGCCACCTTGAGGGTGCTCAACCGGCCTGAAGCTTTCTTT. Translating gives CATLRVLNRPEAFF.

The chain links TRBV2 to TRBJ2-3, with TRBD2 matching over 7 bases. Unmatched junction bases numbered 10, after V lost 7 bases and J lost 6 bases. The CDR3 runs to 14 residues. Looked up from germline, CDR1 is SNHLY and CDR2 is FYNNEI. CDR3 loop: CASKRDYWSDTQYF. The CDR3 coding sequence is TGTGCCAGCAAGAGGGACTATTGGTCGGATACGCAGTATTTT.

Comments on this clone: One junction end disagrees with the germline gene, perhaps due to a read error. V usage is TRBV4-2 and J usage is TRBJ2-7, with a possible D match to TRBD2 (5 bases). The CDR3 loop spans 16 amino acids. Germline V lookup: CDR1 LGHNA, CDR2 YNFKEQ. The CDR3, as DNA: TGTGCCAGCAGCCAAGAGCGGGCCCGCTCCTCCGACGAGCAGTACTTC. Amino acid sequence: CASSQERARSSDEQYF.

The chain couples TRBV6-6 to TRBJ2-5, with D perhaps matching TRBD2 (5 bases). This CDR3 has 14 amino acids. Trimming shortened V by 6 bases and J by 2 bases, and 13 bases separated the two germline ends. CDR1 and CDR2 (germline): MNHNY, SVGAGI (reference sequence). CDR3 bases: TGTGCCAGCAGCCTGAGCGGAGAACAAGAGACCCAGTACTTC. Its translation: CASSLSGEQETQYF.

V usage is TRBV5-1 and J usage is TRBJ2-7; 8 bases line up with TRBD1. From germline, CDR1 is SGHRS and CDR2 YFSETQ. V lost 4 bases and J lost 2; bases outside the gene matches: 8. The CDR3 has 15 residues. This CDR3 reads CASSPGGQVTYEQYF. As DNA, the CDR3 is TGCGCCAGCAGCCCAGGGGGCCAGGTAACCTACGAGCAGTACTTC.

The J gene is TRBJ2-7, the V gene TRBV5-4; D is perhaps TRBD2 (6 bases). Germline CDR1 is SGHNT and CDR2 is YYREEE (reference sequence). This CDR3 spans 14 amino acids. Between the trimmed V and J ends, which lost 3 bases and 2 bases, there was a span of 12 bases. The CDR3: CASSSTTGAYEQYF. The CDR3 DNA reads TGTGCCAGCAGCTCTACTACGGGAGCCTACGAGCAGTACTTC.

The V call is TRBV4-1, the J call TRBJ2-7, with D tentatively TRBD1 (6 bases). The V gene's germline CDR1 is MGHRA and CDR2 YSYEKL. V lost 3 bases to trimming and J lost 2 bases, with 17 bases between them. The CDR3 contains 16 residues. The CDR3 loop is CASSQWPGVGAYEQYF. The CDR3 DNA reads TGCGCCAGCAGCCAGTGGCCAGGGGTAGGGGCCTACGAGCAGTACTTC.

The genes are TRBV7-9 and TRBJ2-7; TRBD1 agrees at 7 bases. The germline gives CDR1 SEHNR, CDR2 FQNEAQ (reference sequence). The CDR3 runs to 14 residues. V shed 5 bases and J 3 bases; nucleotides not matched to a gene: 7. CDR3 in amino acids: CASSPRQGGYEQYF. The CDR3 DNA sequence: TGTGCCAGCAGCCCGCGACAGGGTGGCTACGAGCAGTACTTC.

CDR3 region: CASSFRGSYNEQFF. The CDR3 DNA is TGTGCCAGCTCCTTCAGGGGGTCATACAATGAGCAGTTCTTC. V and J are TRBV6-5 and TRBJ2-1; 7 nucleotides line up with TRBD1. The germline V gene encodes CDR1 MNHEY and CDR2 SVGAGI. V gave up 8 bases and J gave up 4 bases; unmatched junction bases: 8. The CDR3 is 14 residues long.

The chain combines TRBV28 with TRBJ2-5, with D possibly being TRBD1 (5 bases). Trimming took off 2 bases at V and 6 bases at J, with 16 bases between the two ends. The CDR3 runs to 15 residues. Germline CDR1 MDHEN, CDR2 SYDVKM. The CDR3 loop reads CASSLGGGASKTQYF. The CDR3 coding sequence is TGTGCCAGCAGTTTAGGCGGTGGGGCGAGTAAGACCCAGTACTTC.

The chain combines TRBV6-5 with TRBJ2-5; TRBD1 might be the D (5 bases). The DNA end is more similar to TRBJ2-7, so the J call may be wrong. CDR1 MNHEY and CDR2 SVGAGI come from the germline V gene. The CDR3 has 12 residues. For the CDR3, the DNA is TGTGCCAGCGGGCAGGGTTGGTCCGAGCAGTACTTC. Its protein is CASGQGWSEQYF.

The chain employs TRBV4-3 and TRBJ2-7; D unclear. Germline V gene data show CDR1 as LGHNA and CDR2 as YSLEER. V lost 1 base and J 0 bases, leaving 10 bases between the germline ends. CDR3 length: 15 residues. The CDR3 bases are TGCGCCAGCAGCCAAGTTTGGCAGGACTCCTACGAGCAGTACTTC. This sequence encodes CASSQVWQDSYEQYF.

This sequence joins TRBV10-3 and TRBJ2-2; unclear D gene. This CDR3 has 15 amino acids. The V end was cut by 3 bases, the J end by 1 base, with 9 bases between. Looked up from germline, CDR1 is ENHRY and CDR2 is SYGVKD. As DNA, the CDR3 is TGTGCCATCAGTGACCCGGTAAAGAACACCGGGGAGCTGTTTTTT. It is translated as CAISDPVKNTGELFF.

The chain couples TRBV6-5 to TRBJ2-1; TRBD2 matches at 12 bases. Germline V gives CDR1 MNHEY, CDR2 SVGAGI. V lost 6 bases to trimming and J lost 10 bases; unmatched junction nucleotides: 10. CDR3 length: 15 amino acids. The CDR3 DNA follows: TGTGCCAGCAGGAAAGTGGGACTAGCGGGTTCGGAGCAGTTCTTC. It translates to CASRKVGLAGSEQFF.

The J gene is TRBJ2-2, the V gene TRBV2; 11 bases agree with TRBD2. Germline V gene sequence: CDR1 SNHLY, CDR2 FYNNEI. The ends lost 7 bases at V and 5 bases at J; junction bases unmatched: 6. The CDR3 has 15 amino acids. This chain's CDR3 is CASILAGGGTGELFF. The CDR3 DNA follows: TGTGCCAGCATTCTAGCGGGAGGTGGAACCGGGGAGCTGTTTTTT.

V and J are TRBV5-1 and TRBJ2-7, with 8 bases lining up with TRBD1. Germline V CDR1 and CDR2: SGHRS, YFSETQ. The CDR3 has 13 residues. V shed 3 bases, J shed 7 bases, and the junction held 6 bases outside the gene matches. CDR3 DNA: TGCGCCAGCAGCTGGCAGGGGGCTCAAGAGCAGTACTTC. Residues: CASSWQGAQEQYF.

V gene TRBV4-2 combines with J gene TRBJ2-7; maybe TRBD2 (5 bases). The V and J ends lost 4 bases and 7 bases respectively, with 20 bases between them. This CDR3 region has 15 residues. The germline V gene has CDR1 LGHNA and CDR2 YNFKEQ. CDR3 nucleotides: TGTGCCAGCAGCCCGCCGACTACGGTCGGGGAGGAGCAGTACTTC. Translating gives CASSPPTTVGEEQYF.

This chain uses TRBV19 with TRBJ1-2, with 7 bases fitting TRBD1. V dropped 8 bases and J dropped 7; count of bases not matched to a gene: 7. The CDR3 spans 12 residues. Germline V gene data show CDR1 as LNHDA and CDR2 as SQIVND (reference sequence). CDR3 region: CASDQGVSGYTF. In DNA form, the CDR3 reads TGTGCCAGTGATCAGGGGGTGTCTGGCTACACCTTC.

The rearrangement joins TRBV6-5 to TRBJ1-4, with 7 bases identical to TRBD1. V trimming: 4 bases; J trimming: 6 bases; junction bases outside the gene matches: 5. The CDR3 is 14 amino acids. CDR1 MNHEY and CDR2 SVGAGI come from the germline V gene. The CDR3 DNA reads as TGTGCCAGCAGTTCTTTAGGACAGGATGAAAAACTGTTTTTT. Translated: CASSSLGQDEKLFF.

The genes are TRBV29-1 and TRBJ2-7; possible D gene TRBD1, 6 bases. Between the trimmed V and J ends, which lost 3 bases and 0 bases, there was a span of 6 bases. The CDR3 consists of 12 residues. The germline gives CDR1 SQVTM, CDR2 ANQGSEA. CDR3 protein: CSVEDSSYEQYF. The CDR3 nucleotides read TGCAGCGTTGAGGACAGCTCCTACGAGCAGTACTTC.